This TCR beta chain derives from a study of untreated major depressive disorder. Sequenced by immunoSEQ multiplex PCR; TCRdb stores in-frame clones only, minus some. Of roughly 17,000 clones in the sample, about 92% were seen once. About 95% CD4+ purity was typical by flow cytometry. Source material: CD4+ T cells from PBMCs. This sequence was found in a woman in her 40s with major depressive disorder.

In DNA form, the CDR3 reads TGCGCCAGCAGCCAAGAGCGGGATTTCACCTACGAGCAGTACTTC. This translates into CASSQERDFTYEQYF. The chain uses TRBV4-1 and TRBJ2-7; D may be TRBD2 (6 bases). Trimming stripped 0 bases from V and 2 bases from J, with 11 bases between. The CDR3 is made up of 15 amino acids. Looked up from germline, CDR1 is MGHRA and CDR2 is YSYEKL.